This TCR beta chain was observed in a study of cytomegalovirus exposure and HLA in healthy donors. The CDR3 is 15 residues long. The V end was cut by 7 bases, the J end by 5 bases, with 19 bases between. Looked up from germline, CDR1 is SEHNR and CDR2 is FQNEAQ (reference sequence). In the PCR, 60 Vbeta and 13 Jbeta primers were used. Assay: immunoSEQ multiplex PCR; the TCRdb copy retains only in-frame clones and omits some. Altogether 140,000 or so clones are present, over 75% being singletons, with the ten largest covering 1.5% to 2%. Sequenced sample: PBMCs. This receptor was taken from a man in his forties in good health and CMV-seronegative. This chain uses TRBV7-9 with TRBJ2-3, with D possibly TRBD1 on 7 matching bases. CDR3 coding DNA: TGTGCCAGCATCCCCAACCAGGGGGAGGAAGATACGCAGTATTTT. Protein: CASIPNQGEEDTQYF. The full variable domain, in which reference TRBV7-9 and TRBJ2-3 provide the parts outside the CDR3, is DTGVSQNPRHKITKRGQNVTFRCDPISEHNRLYWYRQTLGQGPEFLTYFQNEAQLEKSRLLSDRFSAERPKGSFSTLEIQRTEQGDSAMYLCASIPNQGEEDTQYFGPGTRLTVL.